This T cell receptor beta chain came from a study of T cells in Graves' hyperthyroidism and ophthalmopathy. Patients affected by ophthalmopathy presented a Clinical Activity Score of at least 3, a NOSPECS grade of at least 4, and disease duration below 3 months. What was amplified from RNA transcripts were TCR beta CDR3 regions. In the first-round RT-PCR of the TCR CDR3, the HTBI primer set was used. MiXCR was run by TCRdb on the multiplex PCR reads, yielding one entry per CDR3 protein. The sample contains 490,000 or so distinct CDR3 sequences, 22% of which appear only once. This clonotype was seen a handful of times. V was trimmed by 4 bases and J by 5 bases, leaving 17 bases between them. The CDR3 is made up of 14 amino acids. Germline values: CDR1 SQVTM, CDR2 ANQGSEA.

Sequencing was done on a sample of blood. The receptor's source is a woman in her 70s with Graves' ophthalmopathy. The chain recombines TRBV29-1 with TRBJ2-5, with D perhaps TRBD2 (7 bases). CDR3 amino acids: CSVGTGGAVETQYF. In DNA form, the CDR3 reads TGCAGCGTTGGCACGGGGGGCGCGGTGGAGACCCAGTACTTC.